A single T cell receptor beta chain is shown here with its context. The sample originates from a study of cytomegalovirus exposure and HLA in healthy donors. V lost 0 bases and J 0 bases, leaving 6 bases between the germline ends. This CDR3 comprises 14 residues. In germline, CDR1 is SGDLS, CDR2 YYNGEE. PCR used 60 Vbeta primers and 13 Jbeta primers. The data were produced by immunoSEQ multiplex PCR, yet TCRdb's version contains in-frame clones alone and is incomplete. This table has some 120,000 clones, about four fifths appearing once. Sequencing was performed on PBMCs. The TCR originated in a woman aged 18-30 years in good health and CMV-seronegative. The chain combines TRBV9 with TRBJ1-1; D unresolved. CDR3 DNA: TGTGCCAGCAGCGTAGCTTCGGTGAACACTGAAGCTTTCTTT. Translating gives CASSVASVNTEAFF.